A selection of T cell receptor beta chains follows, all from one sample in a study of control samples from healthy donors and cancer patients. TCRdb's copy holds only in-frame clones and misses some; the assay was immunoSEQ multiplex PCR. The sample yields some 77,000 clones, 85% to 90% seen once. Material for sequencing was blood. Receptors were obtained from a woman aged 55-75 years in good health. Each CDR3 is given with its conserved first and last residue. The D gene is left open where the match is weak.

TRBV19	NA	CASSIGQYNEQFF
TRBV18	TRBD1	CASSPTQGAGNTIYF
TRBV6-5	NA	CASRDIGQTNYGYTF
TRBV28	NA	CASSLFRGRVNTEAFF
TRBV12-1	NA	CASSPSWTWGNTIYF
TRBV5-1	NA	CASSLAGTGNQPQHF
TRBV30	NA	CAWSRALGGTEAFF
TRBV13	NA	CASSLGTPDTQYF
TRBV2	NA	CASSGGVYNEQFF
TRBV18	NA	CASSPFGGNGQPQHF
TRBV30	NA	CAWSGGSREGPTNEKLFF
TRBV6-6	TRBD1	CASSYWGQGAGNTIYF
TRBV12-5	NA	CASGLTGGLGNTEAFF
TRBV19	TRBD1	CASSSGGGGQPQHF
TRBV3-1/TRBV3-2	NA	CASSQVINSYEQYF
TRBV6-4	NA	CASRPSWGGGEAFF
TRBV23-1	TRBD2	CASTPAGGDSYEQYF
TRBV10-3	NA	CAISESGLSKNNEQFF
TRBV5-5	NA	CASSLGGGDSGNTIYF
TRBV29-1	NA	CSVSPSAEGSEQYF
TRBV9	NA	CASSPRTGASGANVLTF
TRBV18	TRBD1	CASSQSPDRGNSPLHF
TRBV27	NA	CASRPIDRLSNQPQHF
TRBV19	NA	CASSGGQRAVIGGYTF
TRBV19	NA	CARQPTNEKLFF
TRBV2	TRBD1	CASGALRGQAPGEQYF
TRBV28	NA	CASSPSSYYGYTF
TRBV7-3	TRBD1	CASSFSPTGGVSEAFF
TRBV12-3/TRBV12-4	NA	CASSVGPNSPLHF
TRBV30	NA	CAWSSRETQYF
TRBV18	TRBD2	CASSPGNGREDNNEQFF
TRBV28	NA	CASSSGPRGGYTF
TRBV4-3	NA	CASSQDRRGSGNTIYF
TRBV28	TRBD1	CASSTGTGYGYTF
TRBV7-6	TRBD2	CASSRAGASYEQYF
TRBV5-1	NA	CASSITTGNSGANVLTF
TRBV7-9	TRBD1	CASSGSGTGGAKTQYF
TRBV5-5	NA	CASSLTAFNYGYTF
TRBV27	NA	CASSFEGGYGYTF
TRBV7-6	TRBD2	CASSLVSGRNTGELFF
TRBV2	TRBD2	CASTLASGGRETQYF
TRBV30	NA	CAWSVWGLSTDTQYF
TRBV7-8	TRBD2	CASSLTRAGDLEQFF
TRBV2	TRBD2	CASRGLAGDEQYF
TRBV19	NA	CASSIVGTSSFTEAFF
TRBV7-8	TRBD2	CASSLLSGRAVYEQYF
TRBV6-5	NA	CASSLGAYTEAFF
TRBV5-6	TRBD2	CASSLESERGGRETQYF
TRBV24-1	NA	CATSDFLRGPSYNEQFF
TRBV7-6	NA	CASSWGARRLSSEQYF
TRBV4-1	NA	CASSQDLGKDSGNTIYF